This entry lists 21 T cell receptor beta chains sequenced from one sample in a study of blood T cells in healthy people across ages. A second PCR of about 6 to 11 cycles used a sample-barcoded 5' primer and a J-beta primer mix. TCRdb independently ran MiXCR on the 5' RACE reads; one entry per CDR3 protein. The sample lists about 680,000 distinct CDR3 sequences, 49% occurring once. The sample consisted of blood. Receptors originate from a woman between 55 and 75 years old in good health.

V and J are TRBV6-1 and TRBJ2-7, with D perhaps TRBD1 (6 bases). Trimming cost V 5 bases and J 2 bases, with 10 bases left between them. The CDR3 is 13 amino acids. CDR1 and CDR2 (germline): MNHNS, SASEGT. CDR3 loop: CASSRTVTYEQYF. DNA of the CDR3: TGTGCCAGCAGTCGGACAGTAACCTACGAGCAGTACTTC.

The sample holds one count of this clonotype. This chain uses TRBV13 with TRBJ1-2, with D unclear. The CDR3 has 13 residues. CDR1 is PRHDT, CDR2 FYEKMQ, per germline (reference sequence). Trimming removed 2 bases at V and 7 bases at J, with 11 bases between. The CDR3 protein is CASSLTPGGGYTF. As DNA, the CDR3 is TGTGCCAGCAGCTTAACCCCCGGTGGTGGCTACACCTTC.

The J gene is TRBJ1-4, the V gene TRBV27; 8 nucleotides match TRBD1. The CDR3 is 15 amino acids. The germline V gene has CDR1 MNHEY and CDR2 SMNVEV (reference sequence). Trimming took 7 bases from V and 5 from J; bases not matched to a gene: 9. The DNA of the CDR3 is TGTGCCAGCAAGAAGGACAGGGTCCAGAATGAAAAACTGTTTTTT. Protein sequence: CASKKDRVQNEKLFF.

This chain connects TRBV27 to TRBJ2-7; D perhaps matches TRBD2 (6 bases). Trimming pared 4 bases from V and 5 bases from J, leaving 18 bases between. The germline V gene has CDR1 MNHEY and CDR2 SMNVEV (reference sequence). The CDR3 runs 15 residues. The CDR3 loop is CASSSYQTRSDEQYF. The CDR3 nucleotides are TGTGCCAGCAGTTCCTATCAGACTAGATCGGACGAGCAGTACTTC.

V is TRBV6-1 and J is TRBJ1-3; D unclear. Germline CDR1 and CDR2: MNHNS and SASEGT. The CDR3 loop spans 13 amino acids. Trimming shortened V by 6 bases and J by 0 bases, and 6 bases separated the two germline ends. Here the CDR3 DNA reads TGTGCCAGCAGGACCTCCTCTGGAAACACCATATATTTT. Amino acid sequence: CASRTSSGNTIYF.

Only a few counts were recorded for this clonotype. This sequence joins TRBV7-2 and TRBJ2-5; D gene ambiguous. Germline V gives CDR1 SGHTA, CDR2 FQGNSA. V lost 5 bases to trimming and J lost 5 bases, with 15 bases between them. This CDR3 has 14 amino acids. CDR3 amino acids: CASSPKGIGETQYF. The CDR3 DNA sequence: TGTGCCAGCAGCCCGAAAGGGATTGGGGAGACCCAGTACTTC.

V and J are TRBV28 and TRBJ2-7; D call uncertain. The germline V gene encodes CDR1 MDHEN and CDR2 SYDVKM. Trimming took off 8 bases at V and 0 bases at J, with 11 bases between the two ends. This CDR3 has 13 residues. The CDR3 region has the DNA TGTGCCAGCGTAAGTCCCCGCTCCTACGAGCAGTACTTC. Translating gives CASVSPRSYEQYF.

At least ten counts were recorded for this clonotype. This rearrangement joins TRBV10-2 to TRBJ2-3; D uncertain. The CDR3 is 11 amino acids. Germline V gene data show CDR1 as WSHSY and CDR2 as SAAADI. Trimming removed 5 bases at V and 6 bases at J, with 6 bases between. The CDR3 region has the DNA TGCGCCAGCAGTACCGGGGATACGCAGTATTTT. Protein sequence: CASSTGDTQYF.

In its sample, this clonotype was seen once. The V call is TRBV5-5, the J call TRBJ2-5; TRBD2 is a possible D gene (6 bases). The DNA end is a closer match to TRBJ2-7, so the J assignment may be wrong. Germline V gene data show CDR1 as SGHKS and CDR2 as YYEKEE (reference sequence). The CDR3 runs to 15 residues. CDR3 sequence reads: CASSLGGEAYYEQYF. The CDR3, as DNA: TGTGCCAGCAGCTTGGGTGGGGAGGCGTATTACGAGCAGTACTTC.

This sequence joins TRBV20-1 and TRBJ2-1; 12 bases match TRBD2. The J call is doubtful: the DNA matches TRBJ2-7 better. This CDR3 has 18 residues. Germline-derived CDR1 and CDR2 are DFQATT and SNEGSKA (reference sequence). The CDR3 region is CSAISYDLAGGTYNEQYF. The CDR3 coding sequence is TGCAGTGCTATTTCTTACGACCTAGCGGGAGGGACCTACAATGAGCAGTACTTC.

This clonotype showed up just a few times. The chain uses TRBV6-1 and TRBJ1-2; D ambiguous. Germline V gives CDR1 MNHNS, CDR2 SASEGT. The V and J ends lost 4 bases and 7 bases respectively, with 19 bases between them. This CDR3 is built from 15 residues. The DNA of the CDR3 is TGTGCCAGCAGTGTCTCCGTGGCGGGAAGCGGTGGCTACACCTTC. Its protein product is CASSVSVAGSGGYTF.

V and J are TRBV30 and TRBJ2-3; no firm D call. V lost 5 bases and J lost 0, with 12 bases in between. Germline V CDR1 and CDR2: GTSNPN, SVGIG (reference sequence). The CDR3 is 14 amino acids. CDR3 nucleotides: TGTGCCTGGGACCAGGCCGGGAGCACAGATACGCAGTATTTT. Translation gives CAWDQAGSTDTQYF.

V gene TRBV5-1 combines with J gene TRBJ2-1; D may be TRBD2 (5 bases). Matching the DNA end better, TRBJ2-7 makes the J call doubtful. The CDR3 is 16 amino acids. Germline V CDR1 and CDR2: SGHRS, YFSETQ. Here the CDR3 DNA reads TGCGCCAGCAGCTTGGCTCTAGCTGATTCCTACAATGAGCAGTACTTC. It encodes CASSLALADSYNEQYF.

The genes are TRBV29-1 and TRBJ1-2; 10 nucleotides line up with TRBD1. CDR1 is SQVTM and CDR2 is ANQGSEA in the germline V gene. The CDR3 loop spans 15 amino acids. V gave up 6 bases and J gave up 1 base; unmatched junction bases: 8. This chain's CDR3 is CSVVGTGAINYGYTF. CDR3 coding DNA: TGCAGCGTGGTGGGGACAGGGGCGATTAACTATGGCTACACCTTC.

The chain couples TRBV20-1 to TRBJ2-5, with a possible D match to TRBD2 (5 bases). The CDR3 has 12 amino acids. Trimming stripped 3 bases from V and 11 bases from J, with 16 bases between. Per germline, CDR1 DFQATT and CDR2 SNEGSKA (reference sequence). The CDR3 loop reads CSASDSVDEQYF. In nucleotides, the CDR3 is TGCAGTGCTAGCGATAGCGTGGATGAGCAGTACTTC.

The chain uses TRBV20-1 and TRBJ2-3; D not resolved. The CDR3 runs 14 residues. Trimming removed 1 base from V and 0 bases from J, with 8 bases in between. The germline V gene has CDR1 DFQATT and CDR2 SNEGSKA (reference sequence). The CDR3 loop is CSARGSLSTDTQYF. The CDR3 nucleotides are TGCAGTGCTAGAGGGAGTCTTAGCACAGATACGCAGTATTTT.

This clonotype came up a few times. The rearrangement uses TRBV18 and TRBJ2-1; no firm D call. This CDR3 is built from 13 residues. V was trimmed by 1 base and J by 5 bases, leaving 6 bases between them. The V gene's germline CDR1 is KGHSH and CDR2 LQKENI. The CDR3 sequence is CASSPRLNNEQFF. CDR3 sequence (DNA): TGTGCCAGCTCACCACGACTTAACAATGAGCAGTTCTTC.

The chain employs TRBV20-1 and TRBJ2-6, with D unresolved. Germline CDR1 reads DFQATT; CDR2 reads SNEGSKA (reference sequence). This CDR3 has 16 residues. With 3 bases removed from V and 0 bases from J, the gap between germline ends came to 12 bases. The CDR3 spells CSARGEFRSGANVLTF. DNA for the CDR3: TGCAGTGCTAGGGGCGAATTCCGCTCTGGGGCCAACGTCCTGACTTTC.

This chain connects TRBV27 to TRBJ2-1, with 9 bases identical to TRBD2. The V gene's germline CDR1 is MNHEY and CDR2 SMNVEV (reference sequence). This CDR3 has 15 residues. Trimming cost V 2 bases and J 7 bases; bases outside gene matches: 6. DNA for the CDR3: TGTGCCAGCAGTTTAGGTAGCGGGAGAAAGAATGAGCAGTTCTTC. Its translation: CASSLGSGRKNEQFF.

The V gene is TRBV2, the J gene TRBJ2-3; D is unclear. CDR1 SNHLY and CDR2 FYNNEI come from the germline V gene. This CDR3 is built from 18 residues. V was cut by 6 bases and J by 0 bases, with 22 bases left in between. The CDR3 nucleotides read TGTGCCAGCAGGAGACAACCTGAACAGAGTATTAGCACAGATACGCAGTATTTT. It encodes CASRRQPEQSISTDTQYF.

The J gene is TRBJ1-2, the V gene TRBV28; TRBD1 matches at 7 bases. The germline V gene has CDR1 MDHEN and CDR2 SYDVKM. The CDR3 length is 14 residues. V was pared by 6 bases and J by 4 bases, with 8 bases of the junction left unmatched. Here the CDR3 reads CASRRQGWTYGYTF. The CDR3 coding sequence is TGTGCCAGCAGAAGACAGGGATGGACCTATGGCTACACCTTC.